This T cell receptor (beta chain) was recorded in a study of CD8 T cells in Susac syndrome. The RNA, about 0.45 to 1 ug, was put through reverse transcription using random hexamers. Via MiXCR, TCRdb re-called the immunoSEQ multiplex PCR reads, giving one row per CDR3 protein. The data show 200,000 to 250,000 distinct CDR3 sequences, about 95% seen once. Input material: CD4+ T cells from PBMCs. This receptor was identified in a human donor with Susac syndrome.

Written as DNA, the CDR3 is TGCAGCGGAGCAGGAGGGGTCTATGGCTACACCTTC. Translating it yields CSGAGGVYGYTF. V gene TRBV29-1 combines with J gene TRBJ1-2; D possibly corresponds to TRBD1 (5 bases). The ends were cut back, 7 bases at V and 4 bases at J, with 13 bases in the middle. Germline values: CDR1 SQVTM, CDR2 ANQGSEA. The CDR3 has 12 residues.